This T cell receptor beta chain derives from a study of T cell responses to AZD1222 COVID-19 vaccine. Whole-study findings and limits: Across spike, vaccine-associated CD4 TCRs were found, dominant at 160-218 and 743-854.

Profiled with immunoSEQ multiplex PCR; TCRdb holds only in-frame clones, not every one. The table lists over 100,000 clones, around nine tenths of them singletons, with less than 15% in the top ten. The CDR3 runs to 19 residues. The V and J ends lost 0 bases and 4 bases respectively, with 26 bases between them. Germline V gene lookup returns CDR1 SGDLS and CDR2 YYNGEE. With respect to this clone: Its target is not known.

This sequence was found in an adult in good health. Sequenced material: peripheral blood, taken on day 0 of AZD1222 vaccination. The genes are TRBV9 and TRBJ2-7; tentative D call: TRBD1 (6 bases). The CDR3 DNA reads TGTGCCAGCAGCGTAGCTATCGGGGACCGGGACAAGGGAGATTACGAGCAGTACTTC. Translation gives CASSVAIGDRDKGDYEQYF. Full variable domain (rest looked up from reference TRBV9 and TRBJ2-7): DSGVTQTPKHLITATGQRVTLRCSPRSGDLSVYWYQQSLDQGLQFLIQYYNGEERAKGNILERFSAQQFPDLHSELNLSSLELGDSALYFCASSVAIGDRDKGDYEQYFGPGTRLTVT.